These 23 T cell receptor beta chains were all obtained from the same sample, sequenced in a study of PD-1 blockade in mismatch repair-deficient tumors. This table comes from immunoSEQ multiplex PCR, and its TCRdb copy is limited to in-frame clones, with some not included. This table has around 18,000 clones, about 87% appearing once. The sequences come from PBMCs, collected 22 weeks after starting pembrolizumab. These receptors came from an adult with mismatch repair-deficient cancer.

CDR3 loop: CASSTGAAGTNTEAFF. CDR3 sequence (DNA): TGTGCCAGTAGTACTGGGGCAGCCGGGACTAACACTGAAGCTTTCTTT. The V gene is TRBV19, the J gene TRBJ1-1, with D maybe TRBD1 (5 bases). Trimming shortened V by 4 bases and J by 2 bases, and 17 bases separated the two germline ends. There are 16 residues in the CDR3. CDR1 is LNHDA and CDR2 is SQIVND in the germline V gene (reference sequence).

This chain joins TRBV7-3 and TRBJ2-2; 8 nucleotides agree with TRBD2. Germline V lookup: CDR1 SGHTA, CDR2 FQGTGA. V lost 5 bases and J lost 12; bases outside the gene matches: 11. There are 14 residues in the CDR3. The CDR3 DNA sequence: TGTGCCAGCAGCAACCGAGCGGGGGCGGAGAAGCTGTTTTTT. Protein product: CASSNRAGAEKLFF.

The J gene is TRBJ2-3, the V gene TRBV27, with TRBD2 matching 9 bases. CDR1 is MNHEY and CDR2 is SMNVEV in the germline V gene (reference sequence). The CDR3 extends over 15 amino acids. Germline trimming cut 7 bases from V and 4 bases from J; bases unmatched to any gene: 9. DNA of the CDR3: TGTGCCAGCAATAAGGCGGGAGGGGCCGCAGATACGCAGTATTTT. Encoded protein: CASNKAGGAADTQYF.

For the CDR3, the DNA is TGCGCCAGCAGCCCTACTAGCGGGGCGAACACCGGGGAGCTGTTTTTT. Its protein product is CASSPTSGANTGELFF. V is TRBV5-1 and J is TRBJ2-2, with 10 bases aligning to TRBD2. Germline CDR1 and CDR2: SGHRS and YFSETQ. The CDR3 is made up of 16 amino acids. V trimming: 4 bases; J trimming: 0 bases; junction bases outside the gene matches: 3.

The CDR3: CASSLGTGPNTGELFF. The CDR3 coding sequence is TGTGCCAGCAGCTTAGGGACAGGGCCCAACACCGGGGAGCTGTTTTTT. The J gene is TRBJ2-2, the V gene TRBV7-6; TRBD1 aligns across 8 bases. CDR1 and CDR2 from the germline V gene are SGHVS and FNYEAQ. CDR3 length: 16 residues. V shed 1 base, J shed 2 bases, and the junction held 3 bases outside the gene matches. The full variable domain, with the rest looked up from reference TRBV7-6 and TRBJ2-2, is GAGVSQSPRYKVTKRGQDVALRCDPISGHVSLYWYRQALGQGPEFLTYFNYEAQQDKSGLPNDRFSAERPEGSISTLTIQRTEQRDSAMYRCASSLGTGPNTGELFFGEGSRLTVL.

This rearrangement joins TRBV13 to TRBJ2-1, with 12 bases lining up with TRBD2. Trimming took 0 bases from V and 5 from J; bases not matched to a gene: 8. Germline assignment: CDR1 PRHDT and CDR2 FYEKMQ (reference sequence). The CDR3 has 18 residues. CDR3 nucleotides: TGTGCCAGCAGCTTAGGAATACCGGGACTAGCGGGTAACAATGAGCAGTTCTTC. It translates to CASSLGIPGLAGNNEQFF.

This clone appeared a single time. J is TRBJ2-3 and V is TRBV7-9; a weak D match, TRBD2 (6 bases). Germline V gene sequence: CDR1 SEHNR, CDR2 FQNEAQ (reference sequence). V shed 2 bases and J shed 0 bases, with 18 bases lying between them. The CDR3 loop spans 18 amino acids. The CDR3 is CASSLFVNRDLSTDTQYF. DNA of the CDR3: TGTGCCAGCAGCTTATTCGTCAACCGGGACTTGAGCACAGATACGCAGTATTTT.

The chain couples TRBV7-3 to TRBJ2-2; D is unresolved. This CDR3 comprises 15 residues. CDR1 is SGHTA, CDR2 FQGTGA, per germline. V lost 1 base, J lost 1 base, and 7 bases lay in between. DNA of the CDR3: TGTGCCAGCAGCTTAAACGCGGTGAACACCGGGGAGCTGTTTTTT. Its translation is CASSLNAVNTGELFF.

The chain employs TRBV6-1 and TRBJ2-5; 12 bases match TRBD2. This CDR3 has 13 amino acids. V lost 1 base to trimming and J lost 13 bases; unmatched junction nucleotides: 4. Looked up from germline, CDR1 is MNHNS and CDR2 is SASEGT. This chain's CDR3 is CASSEGLAGARYF. CDR3 coding DNA: TGTGCCAGCAGTGAAGGACTAGCGGGAGCTCGGTACTTC.

The chain couples TRBV5-1 to TRBJ1-3, with 7 nucleotides matching TRBD1. V trimming: 3 bases; J trimming: 0 bases; junction bases outside the gene matches: 6. Per germline, CDR1 SGHRS and CDR2 YFSETQ. The CDR3 is made up of 16 amino acids. CDR3 DNA sequence: TGCGCCAGCAGCTCCGGGACAGCAAGCTCTGGAAACACCATATATTTT. This translates into CASSSGTASSGNTIYF. Together with reference TRBV5-1 and TRBJ1-3, the CDR3 gives the full variable domain: KAGVTQTPRYLIKTRGQQVTLSCSPISGHRSVSWYQQTPGQGLQFLFEYFSETQRNKGNFPGRFSGRQFSNSRSEMNVSTLELGDSALYLCASSSGTASSGNTIYFGEGSWLTVV.

The rearrangement links TRBV9 to TRBJ2-1, with 12 bases aligning to TRBD2. The germline V gene has CDR1 SGDLS and CDR2 YYNGEE. The CDR3 has 16 residues. V lost 0 bases to trimming and J lost 8 bases; unmatched junction nucleotides: 6. The CDR3: CASSVVLAGGRDEQFF. CDR3 nucleotide sequence: TGTGCCAGCAGCGTAGTTCTAGCGGGAGGGCGAGATGAGCAGTTCTTC.

The chain employs TRBV19 and TRBJ2-7, with 7 bases lining up with TRBD1. The CDR3 totals 14 residues. CDR1 and CDR2 (germline): LNHDA, SQIVND (reference sequence). V lost 6 bases, J lost 2 bases, and 7 bases stayed unmatched. The CDR3 is CASSPSGQAYEQYF. Written as DNA, the CDR3 is TGTGCCAGTAGCCCGTCCGGACAGGCCTACGAGCAGTACTTC.

The chain combines TRBV15 with TRBJ2-5, with a possible D match to TRBD1 (5 bases). The V gene's germline CDR1 is LNHNV and CDR2 YYDKDF (reference sequence). Deletions cut 1 base from V and 1 base from J, with 10 bases between. This CDR3 contains 15 residues. The CDR3 bases are TGTGCCACCAGCAGAGGTGTAACAGGCCAAGAGACCCAGTACTTC. This encodes CATSRGVTGQETQYF. The full variable domain, with the rest looked up from reference TRBV15 and TRBJ2-5, is DAMVIQNPRYQVTQFGKPVTLSCSQTLNHNVMYWYQQKSSQAPKLLFHYYDKDFNNEADTPDNFQSRRPNTSFCFLDIRSPGLGDTAMYLCATSRGVTGQETQYFGPGTRLLVL.

In this sample, this clone turned up a few times. The chain joins TRBV11-1 to TRBJ2-7, with D perhaps matching TRBD2 (5 bases). The CDR3 runs to 14 residues. V lost 5 bases to trimming and J lost 5 bases, with 16 bases between them. The germline CDR1 and CDR2 sequences are SGHAT and FQDESV (reference sequence). CDR3 DNA sequence: TGTGCCAGCAGCCCGCGGGCGGCTGGGCACGAGCAGTACTTC. Protein: CASSPRAAGHEQYF.

The chain has TRBV5-1 and TRBJ2-2; D ambiguous. The CDR3 sequence is 12 residues long. The V gene lost 5 bases and the J gene lost 3 bases, with 5 bases spanning the gap. Germline V gives CDR1 SGHRS, CDR2 YFSETQ. CDR3 amino acids: CASRFDTGELFF. CDR3 sequence (DNA): TGCGCCAGCAGATTCGACACCGGGGAGCTGTTTTTT.

J is TRBJ1-1 and V is TRBV30; tentative D call: TRBD1 (6 bases). Germline CDR1 and CDR2: GTSNPN and SVGIG (reference sequence). With 4 bases removed from V and 7 bases from J, the gap between germline ends came to 22 bases. This CDR3 is built from 15 residues. The CDR3 region is CAWIPPGARSSEAFF. The DNA of the CDR3 is TGTGCCTGGATTCCCCCAGGGGCAAGGTCGAGTGAAGCTTTCTTT.

This clone was counted only a few times. The chain uses TRBV7-9 and TRBJ1-4; D not certain. Germline assignment: CDR1 SEHNR and CDR2 FQNEAQ (reference sequence). Trimming cost V 5 bases and J 0 bases, with 10 bases left between them. The CDR3 runs 15 residues. The CDR3 sequence: CASSVILATNEKLFF. The CDR3 coding sequence is TGTGCCAGCAGCGTAATACTTGCAACTAATGAAAAACTGTTTTTT.

This clone was detected once. This chain links TRBV10-3 with TRBJ2-4, with a possible D match to TRBD1 (5 bases). Trimming took 3 bases from V and 5 from J, leaving 8 bases between them. Germline CDR1 reads ENHRY; CDR2 reads SYGVKD. The CDR3 has 13 residues. The CDR3 coding sequence is TGTGCCATCAGTGACAGGGAACAAAACATTCAGTACTTC. Its protein is CAISDREQNIQYF.

The genes are TRBV2 and TRBJ2-3, with D possibly TRBD2 on 5 matching bases. The germline gives CDR1 SNHLY, CDR2 FYNNEI. The CDR3 contains 14 residues. With 8 bases removed from V and 0 bases from J, the gap between germline ends came to 12 bases. The CDR3 is CASGRGLSTDTQYF. Written as DNA, the CDR3 is TGTGCCAGCGGACGAGGGCTTAGCACAGATACGCAGTATTTT.

The CDR3 DNA sequence: TGTGCCAGCAGTGGGCAGGGAACAGATACGCAGTATTTT. This codes for CASSGQGTDTQYF. The chain has TRBV2 and TRBJ2-3; the D gene is possibly TRBD1 (5 bases). The CDR3 sequence is 13 residues long. The V end lost 4 bases, the J end lost 3 bases, and 8 bases lay between the germline ends. The germline CDR1 and CDR2 sequences are SNHLY and FYNNEI. The complete variable domain, with remaining parts taken from reference TRBV2 and TRBJ2-3, reads EPEVTQTPSHQVTQMGQEVILRCVPISNHLYFYWYRQILGQKVEFLVSFYNNEISEKSEIFDDQFSVERPDGSNFTLKIRSTKLEDSAMYFCASSGQGTDTQYFGPGTRLTVL.

This chain uses TRBV6-1 with TRBJ1-2; D unclear. V was clipped by 2 bases and J by 4 bases, with 5 bases between them. The germline CDR1 and CDR2 sequences are MNHNS and SASEGT. The CDR3 length is 12 residues. The CDR3 DNA sequence: TGTGCCAGCAGTGAACCACTCTATGGCTACACCTTC. It encodes CASSEPLYGYTF.

The chain is built from TRBV27 and TRBJ2-3; possible D gene TRBD1, 6 bases. The CDR3 length is 15 residues. Germline CDR1 is MNHEY and CDR2 is SMNVEV (reference sequence). The V end was cut by 5 bases, the J end by 0 bases, with 12 bases between. CDR3 residues: CASSPGHLSTDTQYF. The CDR3 nucleotides are TGTGCCAGCAGTCCGGGACACCTTAGCACAGATACGCAGTATTTT.

The chain links TRBV5-4 to TRBJ2-2; 7 bases are shared with TRBD2. With 3 bases clipped from V and 3 bases from J, the junction kept 8 bases outside the gene matches. Germline values: CDR1 SGHNT, CDR2 YYREEE (reference sequence). The CDR3 extends over 16 amino acids. DNA of the CDR3: TGTGCCAGCAGCTGGGGGGGAGGAGAATACACCGGGGAGCTGTTTTTT. This gives the protein CASSWGGGEYTGELFF.